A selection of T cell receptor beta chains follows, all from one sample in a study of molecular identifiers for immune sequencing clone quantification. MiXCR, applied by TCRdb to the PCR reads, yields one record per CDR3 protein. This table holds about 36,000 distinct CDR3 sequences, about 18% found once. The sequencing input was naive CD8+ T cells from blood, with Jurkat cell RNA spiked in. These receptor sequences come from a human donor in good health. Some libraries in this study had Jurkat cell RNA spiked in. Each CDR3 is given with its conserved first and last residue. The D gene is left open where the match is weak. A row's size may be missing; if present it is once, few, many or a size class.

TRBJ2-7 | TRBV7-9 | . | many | TGTGCCAGCAGTTTAAGGGGGGGCACTCTGGGCTCCTACGAGCAGTACTTC | CASSLRGGTLGSYEQYF
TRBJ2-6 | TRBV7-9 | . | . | TGTGTCAGCAGCTTAGTAGGCTCTGGGGCCAACGTCCTGACTTTC | CVSSLVGSGANVLTF
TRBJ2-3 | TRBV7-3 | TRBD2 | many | TGTGCCAGCAGCCTGGGACTAGCGGGCCTCGGCAATACGCAGTATTTT | CASSLGLAGLGNTQYF
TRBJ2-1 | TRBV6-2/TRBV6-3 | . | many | TGTGCCAGCAGCATGAACCGGGCATCGAGGGGACACTCCTCCTACAATGAGCAGTTCTTC | CASSMNRASRGHSSYNEQFF
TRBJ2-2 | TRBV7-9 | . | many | TGTGCCAGCAGCTTAGTACCGAACACCGGGGAGCTGTTTTTT | CASSLVPNTGELFF
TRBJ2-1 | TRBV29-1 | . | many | TGCAGCGTTGGCCCGGGACTTTGGGGGAATGAGCAGTTCTTC | CSVGPGLWGNEQFF
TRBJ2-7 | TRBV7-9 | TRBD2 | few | TGTGCCAGCAGCTTACAGCGGGACTCCTACGAGCAGTACTTC | CASSLQRDSYEQYF
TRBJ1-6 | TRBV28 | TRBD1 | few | TGTGCCAGCTCATCCCTCCTGCCAGGGGGGAAATCACCCCTCCACTTT | CASSSLLPGGKSPLHF
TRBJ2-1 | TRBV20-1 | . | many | TGCAGTACCCCAGGACTTGCCCCCGGGCATTTCTTC | CSTPGLAPGHFF